This entry lists 6 T cell receptor beta chains sequenced from one sample in a study of cytomegalovirus exposure and HLA in healthy donors. With 60 Vbeta and 13 Jbeta primers, the PCR was carried out. Data came from immunoSEQ multiplex PCR; TCRdb stores just in-frame clones and leaves some out. The sample includes approximately 140,000 clones, approximately 79% seen only once; the top ten take around 7.1%. The source material was PBMCs. These receptors were collected from a woman aged 40 to 50 in good health and CMV-seropositive.

The rearrangement joins TRBV30 to TRBJ2-7; 7 bases align to TRBD2. The CDR3 length is 15 residues. V trimming: 4 bases; J trimming: 7 bases; junction bases outside the gene matches: 16. Germline CDR1 and CDR2: GTSNPN and SVGIG (reference sequence). The CDR3 protein is CAWTERGYPLFEQYF. The CDR3 coding sequence is TGTGCCTGGACTGAGCGGGGATACCCTCTCTTTGAGCAGTACTTC.

V and J are TRBV19 and TRBJ1-5; 7 bases map to TRBD1. The junction had 10 bases not matched to a gene; V was cut back by 5 bases and J by 0 bases. The CDR3 runs 17 residues. Per germline, CDR1 LNHDA and CDR2 SQIVND (reference sequence). CDR3 coding DNA: TGTGCCAGTAGTTCCTCGAGGGGGACAGATAGCAATCAGCCCCAGCATTTT. It yields the protein CASSSSRGTDSNQPQHF.

CDR3 DNA sequence: TGTGCCAGCGTCACAGGGGACTCTGGAAACACCATATATTTT. This encodes CASVTGDSGNTIYF. J is TRBJ1-3 and V is TRBV18; TRBD1 matches at 7 bases. Looked up from germline, CDR1 is KGHSH and CDR2 is LQKENI. V lost 8 bases to trimming and J lost 0 bases; unmatched junction nucleotides: 4. CDR3 length equals 14 residues. Looking up the rest from reference TRBV18 and TRBJ1-3 gives the full variable domain: NAGVMQNPRHLVRRRGQEARLRCSPMKGHSHVYWYRQLPEEGLKFMVYLQKENIIDESGMPKERFSAEFPKEGPSILRIQQVVRGDSAAYFCASVTGDSGNTIYFGEGSWLTVV.

This chain uses TRBV5-6 with TRBJ2-3; D gene uncertain. The germline CDR1 and CDR2 sequences are SGHDT and YYEEEE. V was pared by 1 base and J by 2 bases, with 2 bases between. The CDR3 contains 12 residues. The CDR3, as DNA: TGTGCCAGCAGCTTGTACACAGATACGCAGTATTTT. Its translation is CASSLYTDTQYF.

DNA for the CDR3: TGTGCCAGCAAGGGACAGTATAATTCACCCCTCCACTTT. It is translated as CASKGQYNSPLHF. The chain combines TRBV2 with TRBJ1-6; 7 nucleotides align to TRBD1. This CDR3 has 13 residues. CDR1 and CDR2 (germline): SNHLY, FYNNEI. Germline trimming cut 7 bases from V and 4 bases from J; bases unmatched to any gene: 1.

The V and J genes are TRBV6-1 and TRBJ1-4; TRBD1 might be the D (6 bases). The germline CDR1 and CDR2 sequences are MNHNS and SASEGT. This CDR3 has 13 amino acids. Trimming removed 5 bases at V and 8 bases at J, with 12 bases between. DNA of the CDR3: TGTGCCAGCAGTCCGGGGGGCTGGGAAAAACTGTTTTTT. Translated, it gives CASSPGGWEKLFF.